Presented here are 9 T cell receptor beta chains from one specimen sequenced in a study of identical twins. TCRdb reanalysed the 5' RACE reads using MiXCR and keeps one entry per CDR3 protein. The sample consists of 350,000 to 500,000 distinct CDR3 sequences, roughly 18% of them appearing once. The specimen was naive T cells sorted from blood. Receptor source: a man aged 45-65 years in good health.

The V and J genes are TRBV12-2 and TRBJ1-6; the table's D call of TRBD1 was not tested on the DNA. TRBV12-2 is tagged as a pseudogene. The CDR3 extends over 17 amino acids. The CDR3 sequence is CASRCLRGQATLSPLHF. The CDR3 DNA sequence: TGTGCAAGTCGCTGTCTGAGGGGACAGGCGACTCTTTCACCCCTCCACTTT.

The CDR3 coding sequence is TGTGCCAGCGGACCAAGGCAGGTTAAGGGCTATGAGCAGTTCTTC. It translates to CASGPRQVKGYEQFF. The genes are TRBV7-2 and TRBJ2-1; D gene ambiguous. Germline V gene sequence: CDR1 SGHTA, CDR2 FQGNSA. The CDR3 runs to 15 residues. Trimming took 8 bases from V and 8 from J, leaving 22 bases between them.

This clonotype was observed a few times. A much larger clone is a single base away; this may be a read error. V gene TRBV27 combines with J gene TRBJ2-7; 13 nucleotides align to TRBD2. Trimming cost V 4 bases and J 3 bases; bases outside gene matches: 3. The CDR3 is 15 amino acids. CDR1 MNHEY and CDR2 SMNVEV come from the germline V gene (reference sequence). In DNA form, the CDR3 reads TGTGCCAGCAGTTCCGGGACTAGCGGGAACTACGAGCAGTACTTC. Protein sequence: CASSSGTSGNYEQYF.

The chain joins TRBV6-1 to TRBJ2-1, with TRBD1 matching 10 bases. V lost 6 bases, J lost 4 bases, and 3 bases stayed unmatched. CDR3 length equals 14 residues. CDR1 is MNHNS and CDR2 is SASEGT in the germline V gene. This chain's CDR3 is CASSAGQGYNEQFF. The CDR3 DNA is TGTGCCAGCAGCGCGGGACAGGGGTACAATGAGCAGTTCTTC.

The rearrangement links TRBV3-1 to TRBJ2-7; D is perhaps TRBD1 (6 bases). The CDR3 runs 12 residues. In germline, CDR1 is LGHDT, CDR2 YNNKEL (reference sequence). V lost 7 bases to trimming and J lost 10 bases, with 17 bases between them. CDR3 sequence: CASTSRQGHQYF. The DNA for the CDR3 is TGTGCCAGCACCTCAAGGCAGGGGCACCAGTACTTC.

This chain uses TRBV7-2 with TRBJ1-2; possibly TRBD1 for D (5 bases). The CDR3 consists of 16 residues. Between the trimmed V and J ends, which lost 2 bases and 6 bases, there was a span of 19 bases. Germline assignment: CDR1 SGHTA and CDR2 FQGNSA. CDR3 coding DNA: TGTGCCAGCAGCTTATGGGGGGAGTCGCGGGGGGATGGCTACACCTTC. It yields the protein CASSLWGESRGDGYTF.

This chain links TRBV5-1 with TRBJ2-5, with D possibly being TRBD1 (5 bases). V lost 0 bases and J 1 base, leaving 13 bases between the germline ends. This CDR3 region has 16 residues. Per the germline V gene, CDR1 is SGHRS and CDR2 is YFSETQ. The CDR3: CASSLGTLNLQETQYF. The CDR3 DNA follows: TGCGCCAGCAGCTTGGGGACACTTAATCTCCAAGAGACCCAGTACTTC.

This clonotype has a handful of counts. The V call is TRBV6-5, the J call TRBJ2-3, with D possibly TRBD2 on 6 matching bases. This CDR3 contains 16 residues. Germline V gene sequence: CDR1 MNHEY, CDR2 SVGAGI. V lost 2 bases and J 4 bases, leaving 16 bases between the germline ends. This chain's CDR3 is CASSYAETSRSDTQYF. The CDR3, as DNA: TGTGCCAGCAGTTACGCGGAGACTAGTAGGTCAGATACGCAGTATTTT.

The chain recombines TRBV6-5 with TRBJ1-3, with D unresolved. This CDR3 comprises 14 residues. Between the trimmed V and J ends, which lost 2 bases and 3 bases, there was a span of 8 bases. Germline CDR1 reads MNHEY; CDR2 reads SVGAGI. CDR3 loop: CASSYGLFGNTIYF. Here the CDR3 DNA reads TGTGCCAGCAGTTACGGACTGTTTGGAAACACCATATATTTT.